The entry below gives a single T cell receptor (beta chain) sequence along with its context. Sequenced by immunoSEQ multiplex PCR; TCRdb stores in-frame clones only, minus some. Seen here are 250,000 to 350,000 clones, around 89% observed once, and the top ten hold roughly 6.9%. This specimen comes from a study of blood T cell repertoires in COVID-19. The CDR3 contains 16 residues. The J segment lost 7 bases and the V segment lost 4 bases, leaving 12 bases of the junction unmatched. CDR1 SGHKS and CDR2 YYEKEE come from the germline V gene (reference sequence). This chain joins TRBV5-5 and TRBJ2-4, with 9 bases that match TRBD1. The sample consisted of peripheral blood. The receptor was isolated from a woman aged 25 to 39 who had recovered from COVID-19. The CDR3 DNA sequence: TGTGCCAGCAGCACCCCCGGGACAGGGATAGTGAACATTCAGTACTTC. It yields the protein CASSTPGTGIVNIQYF.